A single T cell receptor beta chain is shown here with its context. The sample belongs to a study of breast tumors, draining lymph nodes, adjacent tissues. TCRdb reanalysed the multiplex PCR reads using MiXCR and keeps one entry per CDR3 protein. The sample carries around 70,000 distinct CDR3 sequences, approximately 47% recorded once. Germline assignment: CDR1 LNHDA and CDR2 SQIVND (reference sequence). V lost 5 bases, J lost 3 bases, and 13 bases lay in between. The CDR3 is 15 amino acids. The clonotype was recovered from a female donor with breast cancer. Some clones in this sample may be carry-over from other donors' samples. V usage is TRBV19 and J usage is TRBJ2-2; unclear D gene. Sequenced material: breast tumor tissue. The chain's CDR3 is CASSARDTDTGELFF. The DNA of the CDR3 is TGTGCCAGTAGTGCAAGAGACACCGACACCGGGGAGCTGTTTTTT.